This T cell receptor beta chain was obtained from a study of cytomegalovirus exposure and HLA in healthy donors. The CDR3 contains 14 residues. Deletions cut 0 bases from V and 7 bases from J, with 14 bases between. CDR1 is SGDLS and CDR2 is YYNGEE in the germline V gene. It was with 60 Vbeta and 13 Jbeta primers that the PCR ran. Sequencing used immunoSEQ multiplex PCR; TCRdb keeps in-frame clones, though not all of them. Its listing shows tens of thousands of clones. The sequence was collected from a man younger than 35 in good health and CMV-seropositive. The V gene is TRBV9, the J gene TRBJ2-7, with D perhaps TRBD2 (5 bases). The sequencing sample was made of PBMCs. CDR3 sequence: CASSVGGPSGEQYF. The CDR3 coding sequence is TGTGCCAGCAGCGTAGGAGGTCCCTCGGGGGAGCAGTACTTC.